These T cell receptor beta chains were read from a single sample in a study of T cell repertoires in cytomegalovirus infection. No antigens are known for them. TCRdb recomputed calls from the reads with MiXCR, one row per CDR3 protein. The repertoire consists of over 95,000 distinct CDR3 sequences, with 30% occurring once and the leading ten covering 41%. The material sequenced was CD8+ T cells from cultured PBMCs, taken from culture after CMV antigen stimulation. Source of these receptors: a human donor in good health (CMV status not recorded). Some clones in this sample may be carry-over from other donors' samples. Each CDR3 is given with its conserved first and last residue. A D gene is named only where the DNA matches it firmly. Where a row states a size, it is once, few, many or the class of an expanded clone; other rows omit it.

v_call,j_call,clone_size,d_call,cdr3_nt,cdr3_aa
TRBV6-2/TRBV6-3,TRBJ1-5,-,TRBD1,TGTGCCAGCACCCAGACAGGGGTCAATCAGCCCCAGCATTTT,CASTQTGVNQPQHF
TRBV4-2,TRBJ1-1,-,TRBD1,TGTGCCAGCAGCCAGGTCGACAGGGCCCCTGAAGCTTTCTTT,CASSQVDRAPEAFF
TRBV7-9,TRBJ2-7,few,-,TGTGCCAGCAGCCCACCCAGTGTCTCCTACGAGCAGTACTTC,CASSPPSVSYEQYF
TRBV4-1,TRBJ2-3,-,-,TGCGCCAGCAGCCAAGGTTCCGGGTTCGGCACAGATACGCAGTATTTT,CASSQGSGFGTDTQYF
TRBV20-1,TRBJ2-4,many,TRBD2,TGCAGTGCGGAGACATTAGCGGGGGGGGGGAGAAACATTCAGTACTTC,CSAETLAGGGRNIQYF
TRBV6-4,TRBJ2-1,-,-,TGTGCCAGCAGTGCCCGACTAGATCTAACTTACAATGAGCAGTTCTTC,CASSARLDLTYNEQFF
TRBV6-2/TRBV6-3,TRBJ2-5,-,-,TGTGCCAGCACCCTGGGGCTCCTACGTTCGTCCCCAGAGACCCAGTACTTC,CASTLGLLRSSPETQYF
TRBV18,TRBJ2-1,many,TRBD2,TGTGCCAGCTCCCGGGGACTAGCGGGGTCCTACAATGAGCAGTTCTTC,CASSRGLAGSYNEQFF
TRBV7-2,TRBJ2-1,many,TRBD2,TGTGCCAGCAGCTTATCCCGTCGGGGGGGGCTACGGTACAATGAGCAGTTCTTC,CASSLSRRGGLRYNEQFF
TRBV7-8,TRBJ2-2,many,-,TGTGCCAGCAGCTTAAGGGCATTCTCCGGGGAGCTGTTTTTT,CASSLRAFSGELFF
TRBV12-5,TRBJ2-2,-,-,TGTGCTAGTGGGGGGGCGGTAAACACCGGGGAGCTGTTTTTT,CASGGAVNTGELFF
TRBV2,TRBJ1-3,-,TRBD1,TGTGCCAGCAGTGATTTTCAGGGGGACGCTGGAAACACCATATATTTT,CASSDFQGDAGNTIYF
TRBV5-1,TRBJ2-1,-,-,TGCGCCAGCAGCTTATCCAATGAGCAGTTCTTC,CASSLSNEQFF
TRBV11-2,TRBJ2-7,few,TRBD2,TGTGCCAGCAGCCCCGGGGGGATCCCCTACGAGCAGTACTTC,CASSPGGIPYEQYF
TRBV7-2,TRBJ2-7,-,TRBD2,TGTGCCAGCAGCGCCTCAGGGTCTAGCGGGTCCGAGCAGTACTTC,CASSASGSSGSEQYF
TRBV19,TRBJ2-5,few,TRBD1,TGTGCCAGTAGTATTGTGACAGGGGAATCCCACCAGTACTTC,CASSIVTGESHQYF
TRBV7-6,TRBJ2-3,-,-,TGTGCCAGCAGCCATCGACAGGACCTAAGCACAGATACGCAGTATTTT,CASSHRQDLSTDTQYF
TRBV6-1,TRBJ2-1,once,TRBD2,TGTGCCAGCTGGACTAGCGGGGGGGGCGTTGAGCAGTTCTTC,CASWTSGGGVEQFF
TRBV27,TRBJ1-6,few,-,TGTGCCAGCAGTTTTGCGGTTGACTCCTATAATTCACCCCTCCACTTT,CASSFAVDSYNSPLHF